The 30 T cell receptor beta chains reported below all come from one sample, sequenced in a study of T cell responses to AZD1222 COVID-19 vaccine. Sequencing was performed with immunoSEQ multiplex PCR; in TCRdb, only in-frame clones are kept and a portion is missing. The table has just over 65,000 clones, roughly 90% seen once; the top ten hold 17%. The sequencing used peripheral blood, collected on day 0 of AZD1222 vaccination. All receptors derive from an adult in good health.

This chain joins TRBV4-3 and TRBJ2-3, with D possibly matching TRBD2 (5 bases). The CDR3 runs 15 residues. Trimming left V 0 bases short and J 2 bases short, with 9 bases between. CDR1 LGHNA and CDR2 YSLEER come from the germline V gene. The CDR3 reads CASSQDGSITDTQYF. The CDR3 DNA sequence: TGCGCCAGCAGCCAAGATGGGAGTATCACAGATACGCAGTATTTT.

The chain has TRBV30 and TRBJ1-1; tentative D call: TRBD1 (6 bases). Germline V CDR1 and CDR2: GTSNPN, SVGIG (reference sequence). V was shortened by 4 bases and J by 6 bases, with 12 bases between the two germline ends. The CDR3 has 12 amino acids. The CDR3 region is CAWKQGYPEAFF. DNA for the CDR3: TGTGCCTGGAAACAGGGCTACCCTGAAGCTTTCTTT.

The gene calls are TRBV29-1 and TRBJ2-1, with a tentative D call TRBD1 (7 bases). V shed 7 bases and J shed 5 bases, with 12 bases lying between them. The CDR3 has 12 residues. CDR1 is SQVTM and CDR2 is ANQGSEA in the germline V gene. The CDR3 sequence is CSAGGQNNEQFF. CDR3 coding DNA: TGCAGCGCCGGGGGACAGAACAATGAGCAGTTCTTC.

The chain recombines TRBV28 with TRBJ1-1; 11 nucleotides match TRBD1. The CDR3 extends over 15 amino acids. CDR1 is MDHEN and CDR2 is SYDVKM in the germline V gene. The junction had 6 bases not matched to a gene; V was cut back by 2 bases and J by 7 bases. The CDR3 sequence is CASSLGGTGGREAFF. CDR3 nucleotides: TGTGCCAGCAGTTTAGGAGGGACAGGGGGTCGTGAAGCTTTCTTT.

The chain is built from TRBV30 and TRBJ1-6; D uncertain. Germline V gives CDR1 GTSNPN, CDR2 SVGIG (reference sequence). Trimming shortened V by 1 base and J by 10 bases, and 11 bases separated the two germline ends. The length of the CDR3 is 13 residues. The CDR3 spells CAWSGGESSPLHF. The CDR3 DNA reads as TGTGCCTGGAGTGGGGGAGAAAGCTCACCCCTCCACTTT. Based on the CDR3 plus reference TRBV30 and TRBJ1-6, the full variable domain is SQTIHQWPATLVQPVGSPLSLECTVEGTSNPNLYWYRQAAGRGLQLLFYSVGIGQISSEVPQNLSASRPQDRQFILSSKKLLLSDSGFYLCAWSGGESSPLHFGNGTRLTVT.

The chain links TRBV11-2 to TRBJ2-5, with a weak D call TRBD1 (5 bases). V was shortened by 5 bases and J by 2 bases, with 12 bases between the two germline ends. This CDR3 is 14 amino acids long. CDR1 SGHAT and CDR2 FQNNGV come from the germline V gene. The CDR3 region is CASSPLGVQETQYF. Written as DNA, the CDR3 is TGTGCCAGCAGCCCCTTAGGGGTACAAGAGACCCAGTACTTC.

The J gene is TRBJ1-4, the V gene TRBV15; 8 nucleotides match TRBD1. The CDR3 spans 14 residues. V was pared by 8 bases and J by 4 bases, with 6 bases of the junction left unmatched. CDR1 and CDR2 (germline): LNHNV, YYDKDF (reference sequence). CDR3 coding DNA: TGTGCCACCGGACAGGGCGGTAATAATGAAAAACTGTTTTTT. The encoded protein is CATGQGGNNEKLFF.

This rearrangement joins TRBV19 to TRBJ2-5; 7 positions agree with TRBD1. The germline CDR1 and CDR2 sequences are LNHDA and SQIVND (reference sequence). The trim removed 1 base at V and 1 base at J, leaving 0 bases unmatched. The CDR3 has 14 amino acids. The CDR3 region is CASSIGQGQETQYF. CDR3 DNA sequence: TGTGCCAGTAGTATAGGACAGGGCCAAGAGACCCAGTACTTC.

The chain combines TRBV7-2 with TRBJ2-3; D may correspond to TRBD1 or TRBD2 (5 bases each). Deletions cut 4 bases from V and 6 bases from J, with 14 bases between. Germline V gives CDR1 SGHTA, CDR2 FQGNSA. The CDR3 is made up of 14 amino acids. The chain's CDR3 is CASSYLHEGDTQYF. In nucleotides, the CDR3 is TGTGCCAGCAGCTACCTACACGAGGGGGATACGCAGTATTTT.

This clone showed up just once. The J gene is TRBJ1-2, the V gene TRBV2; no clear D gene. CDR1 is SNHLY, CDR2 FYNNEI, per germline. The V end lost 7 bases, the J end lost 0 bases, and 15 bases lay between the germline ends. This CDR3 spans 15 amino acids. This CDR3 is CASTPLRIANYGYTF. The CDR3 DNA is TGTGCCAGCACCCCCCTTAGAATAGCTAACTATGGCTACACCTTC.

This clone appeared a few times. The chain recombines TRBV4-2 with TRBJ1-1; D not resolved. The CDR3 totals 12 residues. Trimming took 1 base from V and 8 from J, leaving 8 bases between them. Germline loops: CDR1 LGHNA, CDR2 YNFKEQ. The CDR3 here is CASSQGYREAFF. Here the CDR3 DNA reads TGTGCCAGCAGCCAAGGTTATCGAGAAGCTTTCTTT.

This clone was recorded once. This CDR3 is CASSKSGNTEAFF. The CDR3 DNA follows: TGTGCCAGCAGCAAGAGTGGGAACACTGAAGCTTTCTTT. V and J are TRBV14 and TRBJ1-1; D gene unclear. The V end lost 5 bases, the J end lost 1 base, and 8 bases lay between the germline ends. Germline-derived CDR1 and CDR2 are SGHDN and FVKESK. The CDR3 loop spans 13 amino acids.

The DNA for the CDR3 is TGCGCCAGCAGCCAAGATTGGAGGACAGGGGGCCGTGAAAAACTGTTTTTT. It codes for CASSQDWRTGGREKLFF. The chain combines TRBV4-3 with TRBJ1-4; 11 positions agree with TRBD1. From germline, CDR1 is LGHNA and CDR2 YSLEER. Unmatched junction bases numbered 7, after V lost 0 bases and J lost 7 bases. This CDR3 spans 17 amino acids.

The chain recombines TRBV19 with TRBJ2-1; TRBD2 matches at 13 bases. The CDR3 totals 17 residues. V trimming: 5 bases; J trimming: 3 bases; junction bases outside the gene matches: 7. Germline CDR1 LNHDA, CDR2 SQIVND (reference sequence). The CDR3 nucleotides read TGTGCCAGTAGTCCGGGACTAGCGGGATCCCGCTACAATGAGCAGTTCTTC. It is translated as CASSPGLAGSRYNEQFF. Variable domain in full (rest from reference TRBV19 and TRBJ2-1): DGGITQSPKYLFRKEGQNVTLSCEQNLNHDAMYWYRQDPGQGLRLIYYSQIVNDFQKGDIAEGYSVSREKKESFPLTVTSAQKNPTAFYLCASSPGLAGSRYNEQFFGPGTRLTVL.

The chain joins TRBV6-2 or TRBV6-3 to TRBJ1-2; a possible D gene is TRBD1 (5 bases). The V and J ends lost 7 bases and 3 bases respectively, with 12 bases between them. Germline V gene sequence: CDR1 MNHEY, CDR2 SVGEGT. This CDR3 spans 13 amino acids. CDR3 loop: CASTPMGDYGYTF. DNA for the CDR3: TGTGCCAGCACCCCAATGGGGGACTATGGCTACACCTTC.

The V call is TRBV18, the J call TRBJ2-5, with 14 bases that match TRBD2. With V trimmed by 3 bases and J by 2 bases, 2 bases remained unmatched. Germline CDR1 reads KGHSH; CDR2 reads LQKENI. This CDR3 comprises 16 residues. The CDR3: CASSPGTSGGQETQYF. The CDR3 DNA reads TGTGCCAGCTCACCCGGGACTAGCGGGGGACAAGAGACCCAGTACTTC.

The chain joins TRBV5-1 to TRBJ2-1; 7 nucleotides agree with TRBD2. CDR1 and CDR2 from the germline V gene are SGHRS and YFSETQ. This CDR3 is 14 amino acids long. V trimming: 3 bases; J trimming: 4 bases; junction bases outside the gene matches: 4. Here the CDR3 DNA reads TGCGCCAGCAGCTCTAGCGGAGGTTACAATGAGCAGTTCTTC. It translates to CASSSSGGYNEQFF.

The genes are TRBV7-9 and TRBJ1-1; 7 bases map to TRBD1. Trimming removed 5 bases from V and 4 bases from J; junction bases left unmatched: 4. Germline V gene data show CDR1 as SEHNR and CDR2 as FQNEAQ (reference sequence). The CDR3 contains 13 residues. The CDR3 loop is CASSPEGATEAFF. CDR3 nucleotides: TGTGCCAGCAGCCCAGAGGGGGCCACTGAAGCTTTCTTT.

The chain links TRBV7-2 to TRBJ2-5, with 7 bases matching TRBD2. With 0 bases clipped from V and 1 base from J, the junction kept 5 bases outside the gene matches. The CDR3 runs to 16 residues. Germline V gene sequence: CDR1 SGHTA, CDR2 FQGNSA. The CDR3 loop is CASSLAVAGSQETQYF. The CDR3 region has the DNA TGTGCCAGCAGCTTAGCAGTAGCGGGCAGCCAAGAGACCCAGTACTTC.

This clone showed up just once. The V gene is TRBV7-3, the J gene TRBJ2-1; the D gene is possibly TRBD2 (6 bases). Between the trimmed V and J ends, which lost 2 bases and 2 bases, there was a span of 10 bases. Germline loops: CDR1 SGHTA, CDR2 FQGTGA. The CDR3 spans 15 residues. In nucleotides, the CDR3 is TGTGCCAGCAGCTTATCGGGAGTCCCCTACAATGAGCAGTTCTTC. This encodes CASSLSGVPYNEQFF.

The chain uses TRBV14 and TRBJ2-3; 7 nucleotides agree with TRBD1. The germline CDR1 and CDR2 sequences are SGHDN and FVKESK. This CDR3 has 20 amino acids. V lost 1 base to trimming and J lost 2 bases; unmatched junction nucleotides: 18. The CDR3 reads CASSQVTETGPTMFTDTQYF. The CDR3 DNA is TGTGCCAGCAGCCAAGTTACCGAGACAGGGCCCACTATGTTCACAGATACGCAGTATTTT.

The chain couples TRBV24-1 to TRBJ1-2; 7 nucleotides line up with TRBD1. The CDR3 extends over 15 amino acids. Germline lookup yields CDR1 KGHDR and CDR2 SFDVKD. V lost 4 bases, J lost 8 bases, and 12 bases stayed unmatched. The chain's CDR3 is CATSDPHRGTEGYTF. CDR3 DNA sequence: TGTGCCACCAGTGACCCCCACAGGGGAACGGAAGGCTACACCTTC.

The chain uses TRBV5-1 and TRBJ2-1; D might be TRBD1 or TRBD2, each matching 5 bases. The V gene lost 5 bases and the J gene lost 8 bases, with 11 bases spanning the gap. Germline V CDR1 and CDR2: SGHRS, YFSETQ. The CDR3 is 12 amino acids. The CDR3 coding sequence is TGCGCCAGCAGTTCGCAGGGAGATGAGCAGTTCTTC. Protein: CASSSQGDEQFF.

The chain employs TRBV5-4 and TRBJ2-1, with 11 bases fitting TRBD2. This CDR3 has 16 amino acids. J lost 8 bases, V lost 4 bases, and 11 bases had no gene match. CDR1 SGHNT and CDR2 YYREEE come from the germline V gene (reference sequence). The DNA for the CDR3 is TGTGCCAGCAGCCTGCAACTAGCGGGAGCTGTCGATGAGCAGTTCTTC. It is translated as CASSLQLAGAVDEQFF.

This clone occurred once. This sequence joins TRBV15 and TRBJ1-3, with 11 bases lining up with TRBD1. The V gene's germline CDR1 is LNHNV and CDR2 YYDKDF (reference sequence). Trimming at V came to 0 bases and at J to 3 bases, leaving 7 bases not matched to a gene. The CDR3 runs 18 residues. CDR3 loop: CATSREVGQGAVGNTIYF. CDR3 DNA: TGTGCCACCAGCAGAGAGGTTGGACAGGGGGCGGTTGGAAACACCATATATTTT. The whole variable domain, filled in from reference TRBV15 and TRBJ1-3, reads DAMVIQNPRYQVTQFGKPVTLSCSQTLNHNVMYWYQQKSSQAPKLLFHYYDKDFNNEADTPDNFQSRRPNTSFCFLDIRSPGLGDTAMYLCATSREVGQGAVGNTIYFGEGSWLTVV.

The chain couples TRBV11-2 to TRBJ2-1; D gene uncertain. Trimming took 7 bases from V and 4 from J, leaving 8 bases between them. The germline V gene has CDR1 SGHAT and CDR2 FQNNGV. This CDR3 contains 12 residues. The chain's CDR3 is CASKALYNEQFF. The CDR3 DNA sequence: TGTGCCAGCAAGGCCTTGTACAATGAGCAGTTCTTC. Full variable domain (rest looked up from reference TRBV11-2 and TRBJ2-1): EAGVAQSPRYKIIEKRQSVAFWCNPISGHATLYWYQQILGQGPKLLIQFQNNGVVDDSQLPKDRFSAERLKGVDSTLKIQPAKLEDSAVYLCASKALYNEQFFGPGTRLTVL.

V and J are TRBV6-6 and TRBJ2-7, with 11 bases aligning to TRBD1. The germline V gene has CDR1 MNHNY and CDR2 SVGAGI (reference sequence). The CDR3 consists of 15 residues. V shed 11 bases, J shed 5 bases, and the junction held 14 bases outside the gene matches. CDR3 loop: CAPAYPGTGGNEQYF. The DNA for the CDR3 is TGTGCCCCAGCCTACCCCGGGACAGGGGGGAACGAGCAGTACTTC.

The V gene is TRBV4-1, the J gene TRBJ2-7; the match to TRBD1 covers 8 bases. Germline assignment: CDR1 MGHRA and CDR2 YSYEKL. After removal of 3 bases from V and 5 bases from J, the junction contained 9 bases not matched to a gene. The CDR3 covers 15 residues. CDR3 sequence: CASSQEWTGYHEQYF. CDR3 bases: TGCGCCAGCAGCCAGGAATGGACAGGGTACCACGAGCAGTACTTC.

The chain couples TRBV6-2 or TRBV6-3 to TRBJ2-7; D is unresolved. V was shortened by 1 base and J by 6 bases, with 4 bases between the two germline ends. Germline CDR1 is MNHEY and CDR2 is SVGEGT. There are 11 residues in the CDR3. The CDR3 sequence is CASSYFREQYF. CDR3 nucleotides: TGTGCCAGCAGTTACTTCCGCGAGCAGTACTTC.

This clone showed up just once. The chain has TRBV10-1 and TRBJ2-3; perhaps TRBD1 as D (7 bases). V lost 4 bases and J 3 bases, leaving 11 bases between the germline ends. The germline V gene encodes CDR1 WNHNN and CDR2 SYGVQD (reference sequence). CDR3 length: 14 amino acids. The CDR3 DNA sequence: TGCGCCAGCAGTGTCCAGGGGGGAACAGATACGCAGTATTTT. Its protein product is CASSVQGGTDTQYF.